The 21 T cell receptor beta chains below were found in one sample sequenced in a study of immune characterization of retroperitoneal liposarcoma. TCRdb passed the PCR reads through MiXCR, listing each CDR3 protein once. This sample has approximately 1,500 distinct CDR3 sequences; about 53% occur once, and the top ten carry around a tenth. Material: tumor tissue. These receptors originate from a male donor with retroperitoneal liposarcoma.

This clonotype showed up just once. V and J are TRBV11-3 and TRBJ2-3; 8 positions match TRBD2. Looked up from germline, CDR1 is SGHNT and CDR2 is YENEEA. The length of the CDR3 is 12 residues. Losses at the gene ends were 5 bases for V and 10 bases for J; bases not matched to a gene: 5. CDR3 DNA sequence: TGTGCCAGCAGCCGAACGGGACTAGCGCAGTATTTT. Protein sequence: CASSRTGLAQYF.

This clonotype was counted only a few times. The chain combines TRBV6-1 with TRBJ2-3; a possible D gene is TRBD1 (5 bases). The CDR3 consists of 18 residues. Deletions cut 1 base from V and 0 bases from J, with 17 bases between. Germline V gene lookup returns CDR1 MNHNS and CDR2 SASEGT. The CDR3 protein is CASSEGFVFQGSTDTQYF. For the CDR3, the DNA is TGTGCCAGCAGTGAAGGTTTTGTGTTTCAGGGAAGCACAGATACGCAGTATTTT.

This clonotype appeared a single time. The chain uses TRBV6-1 and TRBJ2-1; 7 positions match TRBD2. With V trimmed by 2 bases and J by 2 bases, 3 bases remained unmatched. Germline loops: CDR1 MNHNS, CDR2 SASEGT. CDR3 length: 15 amino acids. CDR3 in DNA: TGTGCCAGCAGTGAATGGCTAGCGGCCTACAATGAGCAGTTCTTC. This gives the protein CASSEWLAAYNEQFF.

The chain is built from TRBV7-9 and TRBJ1-6; TRBD1 matches at 10 bases. Losses at the gene ends were 0 bases for V and 10 bases for J; bases not matched to a gene: 6. CDR1 and CDR2 from the germline V gene are SEHNR and FQNEAQ (reference sequence). The CDR3 runs to 16 residues. In DNA, the CDR3 is TGTGCCAGCAGCTTAGCCGGGACAGGGGCGGCCTCACCCCTCCACTTT. It specifies CASSLAGTGAASPLHF.

This clonotype is large by share. The chain has TRBV6-1 and TRBJ2-5, with D possibly called TRBD1 or TRBD2 (5 bases each). The V end lost 1 base, the J end lost 5 bases, and 11 bases lay between the germline ends. CDR3 length: 14 residues. CDR1 and CDR2 (germline): MNHNS, SASEGT. Here the CDR3 DNA reads TGTGCCAGCAGTGAAGGTGGGACCCTGGAGACCCAGTACTTC. It translates to CASSEGGTLETQYF.

Of note for this clonotype: A much larger clone lies a single base off, so this may be a read error. The chain links TRBV7-2 to TRBJ2-7, with TRBD2 matching over 10 bases. V was clipped by 0 bases and J by 7 bases; unmatched bases: 12. Germline-derived CDR1 and CDR2 are SGHTA and FQGNSA. There are 17 residues in the CDR3. CDR3 in DNA: TGTGCCAGCAGCTTAGCCCCAACTAGCGGGAAAGGGAATGAGCAGTACTTC. It encodes CASSLAPTSGKGNEQYF. The entire variable domain, with the rest obtained from reference TRBV7-2 and TRBJ2-7, is as follows: GAGVSQSPSNKVTEKGKDVELRCDPISGHTALYWYRQSLGQGLEFLIYFQGNSAPDKSGLPSDRFSAERTGGSVSTLTIQRTQQEDSAVYLCASSLAPTSGKGNEQYFGPGTRLTVT.

The chain is built from TRBV12-3 or TRBV12-4 and TRBJ2-1, with 8 bases matching TRBD1. This CDR3 region has 17 residues. V shed 6 bases and J 2 bases; nucleotides not matched to a gene: 12. The DNA for the CDR3 is TGTGCCAGCAGACTGAGAAGGAGGACAGGGACCTACAATGAGCAGTTCTTC. It codes for CASRLRRRTGTYNEQFF.

CDR3 sequence reads: CASGLVVSNRYNEQFF. CDR3 bases: TGTGCTAGTGGTTTGGTAGTGTCAAACAGATACAATGAGCAGTTCTTC. The J gene is TRBJ2-7, the V gene TRBV12-5; D gene uncertain. The J call is in doubt because the DNA end fits TRBJ2-1 better. CDR3 length: 16 amino acids. CDR1 is LGHNT, CDR2 FRNRAP, per germline.

This clonotype was seen a handful of times. V usage is TRBV11-2 and J usage is TRBJ2-1; either TRBD1 or TRBD2 may supply D (5 bases each). The tail of the sequence fits TRBJ2-7 better, so the J call may be wrong. The germline CDR1 and CDR2 sequences are SGHAT and FQNNGV. The length of the CDR3 is 17 residues. The CDR3 nucleotides read TGTGCCAGCAGCTTAGTCACGGGGCAGGTCAGGCCCTACGAGCAGTACTTC. Amino acids: CASSLVTGQVRPYEQYF.

The J gene is TRBJ2-1, the V gene TRBV6-6; D unresolved. The J call may be in error: the DNA end matches TRBJ2-5 better. Per the germline V gene, CDR1 is MNHNY and CDR2 is SVGAGI (reference sequence). This CDR3 contains 11 residues. The CDR3: CASSSRETQYF. The CDR3 nucleotides read TGTGCCAGCAGTAGCCGGGAGACCCAGTACTTC.

This clonotype was observed a handful of times. The chain is built from TRBV6-1 and TRBJ2-1, with 8 bases matching TRBD2. Matching the DNA end better, TRBJ2-7 makes the J call doubtful. The germline V gene encodes CDR1 MNHNS and CDR2 SASEGT. This CDR3 has 12 residues. Written as DNA, the CDR3 is TGTGCCAGCAGTGACCCGGGGGGGGAGCAGTACTTC. Its protein product is CASSDPGGEQYF.

The chain employs TRBV6-1 and TRBJ2-1; TRBD2 is a possible D gene (6 bases). Matching the DNA end better, TRBJ2-5 makes the J call doubtful. The CDR3 extends over 17 amino acids. CDR1 is MNHNS and CDR2 is SASEGT in the germline V gene. CDR3 protein: CASSEMRDLKNQETQYF. The CDR3 bases are TGTGCCAGCAGTGAAATGAGGGACTTAAAAAACCAAGAGACCCAGTACTTC.

This sequence joins TRBV6-1 and TRBJ2-1; 7 positions agree with TRBD1. The germline V gene encodes CDR1 MNHNS and CDR2 SASEGT. The CDR3 sequence is 16 residues long. Unmatched junction bases numbered 21, after V lost 6 bases and J lost 13 bases. The chain's CDR3 is CASRQGVTQQTETQFF. The DNA for the CDR3 is TGTGCCAGCAGGCAGGGGGTGACCCAGCAGACGGAGACCCAGTTCTTC.

This sequence joins TRBV7-6 and TRBJ2-1; 13 bases line up with TRBD2. With V trimmed by 5 bases and J by 10 bases, 14 bases remained unmatched. Germline CDR1 is SGHVS and CDR2 is FNYEAQ. The CDR3 sequence is 17 residues long. The CDR3 DNA reads TGTGCCAGCAGCACGACTAGCGGGGGGTCCATGTCCTACGAGCAGTTCTTC. This encodes CASSTTSGGSMSYEQFF.

The chain carries TRBV7-2 and TRBJ2-7; D call uncertain. The germline V gene encodes CDR1 SGHTA and CDR2 FQGNSA. Between the trimmed V and J ends, which lost 1 base and 5 bases, there was a span of 12 bases. There are 14 residues in the CDR3. The CDR3 is CASSLGAGIHEQYF. DNA for the CDR3: TGTGCCAGCAGCTTAGGGGCAGGTATCCACGAGCAGTACTTC.

The V call is TRBV6-5, the J call TRBJ2-3; D unresolved. The CDR3 has 12 amino acids. Per the germline V gene, CDR1 is MNHEY and CDR2 is SVGAGI. V was trimmed by 5 bases and J by 7 bases, leaving 10 bases between them. CDR3 amino acids: CASSEKAYTQYF. DNA of the CDR3: TGTGCCAGCAGTGAGAAAGCGTATACGCAGTATTTT.

V gene TRBV7-2 combines with J gene TRBJ1-1; 9 bases are a match to TRBD1. The CDR3 spans 16 residues. The trim removed 5 bases at V and 5 bases at J, leaving 12 bases unmatched. CDR1 and CDR2 from the germline V gene are SGHTA and FQGNSA. CDR3 sequence: CASSPQPGQGRTEAFF. In DNA form, the CDR3 reads TGTGCCAGCAGCCCCCAACCCGGACAGGGGCGAACTGAAGCTTTCTTT. The whole variable domain, filled in from reference TRBV7-2 and TRBJ1-1, reads GAGVSQSPSNKVTEKGKDVELRCDPISGHTALYWYRQSLGQGLEFLIYFQGNSAPDKSGLPSDRFSAERTGGSVSTLTIQRTQQEDSAVYLCASSPQPGQGRTEAFFGQGTRLTVV.

This clonotype came up a few times. J is TRBJ2-5 and V is TRBV7-8, with D hard to call. V shed 1 base and J shed 5 bases, with 17 bases lying between them. CDR3 length: 16 residues. Germline CDR1 and CDR2: SGHVS and FQNEAQ. The CDR3 here is CASSLEGRSPLETQYF. The CDR3 nucleotides are TGTGCCAGCAGCTTAGAGGGCCGGAGCCCGTTGGAGACCCAGTACTTC. Drawing the rest from reference TRBV7-8 and TRBJ2-5, the complete variable domain is GAGVSQSPRYKVAKRGQDVALRCDPISGHVSLFWYQQALGQGPEFLTYFQNEAQLDKSGLPSDRFFAERPEGSVSTLKIQRTQQEDSAVYLCASSLEGRSPLETQYFGPGTRLLVL.

This clonotype was recorded a few times. The chain joins TRBV12-3 or TRBV12-4 to TRBJ2-3; D is undetermined. Trimming pared 5 bases from V and 1 base from J, leaving 10 bases between. The CDR3 consists of 14 residues. CDR3 bases: TGTGCCAGCAGTCGGAGAGACGGCACAGATACGCAGTATTTT. This sequence encodes CASSRRDGTDTQYF.

This clonotype was picked up one time. The rearrangement joins TRBV7-3 to TRBJ2-1; 10 bases are shared with TRBD2. The J call may be faulty, since TRBJ2-7 better matches the DNA end. Germline lookup yields CDR1 SGHTA and CDR2 FQGTGA. The CDR3 extends over 15 amino acids. The CDR3 nucleotides read TGTGCCAGCAGTTCGGACGGGACTAGCGACAATGAGCAGTACTTC. This gives the protein CASSSDGTSDNEQYF.

The CDR3 region is CASLGAGLAGDTQYF. Here the CDR3 DNA reads TGTGCCAGTTTGGGGGCGGGACTAGCAGGTGATACGCAGTATTTT. This chain connects TRBV6-1 to TRBJ2-3, with TRBD2 matching over 9 bases. Germline V gene lookup returns CDR1 MNHNS and CDR2 SASEGT. The CDR3 contains 15 residues. With 9 bases clipped from V and 6 bases from J, the junction kept 13 bases outside the gene matches.